The rows below give T cell receptor beta chains drawn from one sample of a study of technical replicates of blood from a few donors. Data came from immunoSEQ multiplex PCR; TCRdb stores just in-frame clones and leaves some out. There are around 50,000 clones in the sample; around 96% occur only once, and roughly 0.36% lies in the top ten. Sequencing input: T cells isolated from PBMCs. The source of these receptors is a human donor in good health. The CDR3 runs from the conserved cysteine through the conserved F or W. D genes are given only for firm matches. Clone size appears in some rows only: once, few, many, or a class for an expanded clone.

D: TRBD1
size: .
J: TRBJ2-1
V: TRBV28
CDR3: CASSERTGFDEQFF
DNA: TGTGCCAGCAGTGAAAGGACAGGGTTCGATGAGCAGTTCTTC

D: .
size: .
J: TRBJ2-5
V: TRBV4-1
CDR3: CASSQDEETQYF
DNA: TGCGCCAGCAGCCAAGATGAGGAGACCCAGTACTTC

D: TRBD2
size: .
J: TRBJ2-1
V: TRBV7-9
CDR3: CASSPPSGRGGNEQFF
DNA: TGTGCCAGCAGCCCCCCTAGCGGGAGAGGTGGCAATGAGCAGTTCTTC

D: .
size: .
J: TRBJ1-2
V: TRBV25-1
CDR3: CASSEDRHYGYTF
DNA: TGTGCCAGCAGTGAGGACAGACATTATGGCTACACCTTC

D: .
size: once
J: TRBJ2-3
V: TRBV30
CDR3: CAWNANSYTQYF
DNA: TGTGCCTGGAATGCGAACTCGTATACGCAGTATTTT

D: .
size: .
J: TRBJ2-1
V: TRBV5-1
CDR3: CASSFEGGGRYNEQFF
DNA: TGCGCCAGCAGCTTCGAGGGGGGGGGCAGGTACAATGAGCAGTTCTTC

D: .
size: .
J: TRBJ1-1
V: TRBV29-1
CDR3: CSVGSYTEAFF
DNA: TGCAGCGTTGGTTCGTACACTGAAGCTTTCTTT

D: .
size: .
J: TRBJ1-3
V: TRBV7-2
CDR3: CASSLHGNTIYF
DNA: TGTGCCAGCAGCTTACATGGAAACACCATATATTTT

D: TRBD1
size: .
J: TRBJ1-5
V: TRBV4-1
CDR3: CASSQRQGGNQPQHF
DNA: TGCGCCAGCAGCCAAAGACAGGGGGGCAATCAGCCCCAGCATTTT

D: .
size: .
J: TRBJ2-7
V: TRBV5-4
CDR3: CASSLAGEYYEQYF
DNA: TGTGCCAGCAGCTTGGCCGGGGAGTACTACGAGCAGTACTTC

D: TRBD1
size: .
J: TRBJ1-1
V: TRBV4-1
CDR3: CASSQDIRGRFSSTEAFF
DNA: TGCGCCAGCAGCCAAGATATCAGGGGGCGCTTTAGCAGCACTGAAGCTTTCTTT

D: .
size: .
J: TRBJ1-2
V: TRBV20-1
CDR3: CSATQNYGYTF
DNA: TGCAGTGCCACTCAAAATTATGGCTACACCTTC

D: .
size: .
J: TRBJ2-7
V: TRBV6-1
CDR3: CASKRGNEQYF
DNA: TGTGCCAGCAAAAGGGGGAACGAGCAGTACTTC

D: .
size: .
J: TRBJ2-1
V: TRBV9
CDR3: CASSPRSHGMSNEQFF
DNA: TGTGCCAGCAGCCCTAGAAGCCATGGAATGAGTAATGAGCAGTTCTTC

D: .
size: .
J: TRBJ1-2
V: TRBV5-1
CDR3: CASSPYLDGYTF
DNA: TGCGCCAGCAGCCCCTACTTGGATGGCTACACCTTC

D: .
size: .
J: TRBJ1-5
V: TRBV5-6
CDR3: CASSRRGSQPQHF
DNA: TGTGCCAGCAGCAGGCGGGGGAGTCAGCCCCAGCATTTT

D: .
size: once
J: TRBJ2-1
V: TRBV7-8
CDR3: CASSSRGNEQFF
DNA: TGTGCCAGCAGCTCGAGGGGGAATGAGCAGTTCTTC

D: .
size: .
J: TRBJ2-7
V: TRBV13
CDR3: CASSSGDNGPYEQYF
DNA: TGTGCCAGCAGCTCAGGGGACAACGGACCCTACGAGCAGTACTTC

D: .
size: .
J: TRBJ1-1
V: TRBV4-3
CDR3: CASSQEQRNTEAFF
DNA: TGCGCCAGCAGCCAAGAACAGAGAAACACTGAAGCTTTCTTT

D: .
size: .
J: TRBJ1-5
V: TRBV5-1
CDR3: CASSLGGPSNQPQHF
DNA: TGCGCCAGCAGCTTGGGAGGGCCCAGCAATCAGCCCCAGCATTTT

D: TRBD1
size: .
J: TRBJ2-2
V: TRBV9
CDR3: CASSYPGQGANTGELFF
DNA: TGTGCCAGCAGCTACCCGGGACAGGGGGCGAACACCGGGGAGCTGTTTTTT

D: TRBD2
size: .
J: TRBJ2-1
V: TRBV5-4
CDR3: CATSGTSGYNEQFF
DNA: TGTGCCACCTCGGGGACTAGCGGGTACAATGAGCAGTTCTTC

D: .
size: .
J: TRBJ1-1
V: TRBV2
CDR3: CASSEQEEAFF
DNA: TGTGCCAGCAGTGAGCAAGAGGAAGCTTTCTTT

D: TRBD2
size: .
J: TRBJ2-1
V: TRBV2
CDR3: CASSDGLAGPNEQFF
DNA: TGTGCCAGCAGTGATGGGCTAGCGGGACCCAATGAGCAGTTCTTC

D: TRBD1
size: .
J: TRBJ2-5
V: TRBV5-1
CDR3: CASSPPGTGRETQYF
DNA: TGCGCCAGCAGCCCGCCCGGGACAGGGCGCGAGACCCAGTACTTC

D: .
size: .
J: TRBJ2-1
V: TRBV7-2
CDR3: CASSPSTAVNEQFF
DNA: TGTGCCAGCAGCCCCAGTACAGCCGTGAATGAGCAGTTCTTC

D: .
size: .
J: TRBJ1-1
V: TRBV7-3
CDR3: CASSSTGNTEAFF
DNA: TGTGCCAGCAGCTCCACCGGGAACACTGAAGCTTTCTTT

D: .
size: .
J: TRBJ2-7
V: TRBV19
CDR3: CASGSHGYEQYF
DNA: TGTGCCAGCGGGTCGCACGGGTACGAGCAGTACTTC

D: TRBD1
size: .
J: TRBJ2-7
V: TRBV25-1
CDR3: CASSTQTGLEQYF
DNA: TGTGCCAGCAGTACCCAGACAGGGCTCGAGCAGTACTTC